This TCR beta chain was recovered during a study of glioma-infiltrating T cells after dendritic cell vaccination. In the study overall: Dendritic cell vaccination trial patients had either newly diagnosed or recurrent glioblastoma. Monocyte-derived dendritic cells, cultured 6 to 8 days with IL-4 and GM-CSF, were pulsed with autologous tumor lysate. Study outcomes and limitations: Estimated pretreatment TIL content predicted outcome after dendritic cell vaccination.

About this clone: Its target is unknown.

Documented time point: after dendritic cell vaccination, including at tumor progression/relapse. No glioblastoma patient carried an isocitrate dehydrogenase mutation. The protocol was immunoSEQ multiplex PCR, while the TCRdb copy is restricted to in-frame clones and leaves out a portion. The sample contains 72,000 or so clones, about nine tenths of which appear only once. The V end lost 3 bases, the J end lost 4 bases, and 15 bases lay between the germline ends. Germline V lookup: CDR1 LNHDA, CDR2 SQIVND (reference sequence). The CDR3 has 15 residues. The clonotype originates from a human donor with glioblastoma. The gene calls are TRBV19 and TRBJ1-2; the D gene is possibly TRBD1 (6 bases). Sequences were derived from blood, sampled after dendritic cell vaccination. CDR3 sequence: CASSMTSGGTYGYTF. DNA of the CDR3: TGTGCCAGTAGTATGACGTCGGGGGGCACCTATGGCTACACCTTC.